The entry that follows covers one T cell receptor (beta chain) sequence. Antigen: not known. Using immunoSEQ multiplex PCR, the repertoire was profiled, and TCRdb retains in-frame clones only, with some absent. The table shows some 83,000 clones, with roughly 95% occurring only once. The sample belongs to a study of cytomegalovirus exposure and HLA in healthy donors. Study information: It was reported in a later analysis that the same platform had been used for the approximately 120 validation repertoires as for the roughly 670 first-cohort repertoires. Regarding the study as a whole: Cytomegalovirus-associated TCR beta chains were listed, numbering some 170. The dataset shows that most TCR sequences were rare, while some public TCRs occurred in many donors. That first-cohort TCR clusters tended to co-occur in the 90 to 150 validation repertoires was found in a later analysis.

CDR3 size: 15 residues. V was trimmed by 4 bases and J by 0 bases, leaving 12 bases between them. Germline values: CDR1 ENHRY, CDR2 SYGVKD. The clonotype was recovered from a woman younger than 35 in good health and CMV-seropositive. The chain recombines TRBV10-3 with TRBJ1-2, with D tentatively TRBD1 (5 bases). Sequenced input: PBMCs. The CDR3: CAISVQAIPNYGYTF. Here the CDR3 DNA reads TGTGCCATCAGTGTACAGGCAATTCCTAACTATGGCTACACCTTC.